This T cell receptor (beta chain) is from a study of OX40 agonist ivuxolimab in advanced cancers. Study-wide background: The mean age was roughly 60 years, ranging from about 20 to 90, with 65% to 85% of participants male. Partial responses, seen in three patients, involved one hepatocellular carcinoma and two cutaneous melanomas.

Broader study findings: Dose levels from 0.1 to 3.0 mg/kg saw CD4+ and CD8+ blood T cells expand clonally by week 6.

Assay: immunoSEQ multiplex PCR; the TCRdb copy retains only in-frame clones and omits some. The profile shows around 46,000 clones, roughly 90% of them singletons. Regarding this clone: Its target is not known.

The sequenced sample was CD4+ or CD8+ T cells sorted from blood, obtained in a trial of the OX40 agonist ivuxolimab. This clonotype was obtained from an adult with an advanced solid tumor such as melanoma, head and neck, liver or kidney cancer.

The CDR3 is CASSEPQVSYNEQFF. CDR3 bases: TGTGCCAGCAGTGAACCGCAGGTTTCCTACAATGAGCAGTTCTTC. The V call is TRBV2, the J call TRBJ2-1, with unresolved D. CDR3 size: 15 residues. V gave up 2 bases and J gave up 1 base, with 9 bases separating them. Germline assignment: CDR1 SNHLY and CDR2 FYNNEI.